The clone carrying this T cell receptor beta chain was seen at least ten times. Antigen unknown. Target depth was 1 in 200,000 to 1 in 1 million T cells, about 10x per clonotype. Clones were read by immunoSEQ multiplex PCR, and TCRdb kept only the in-frame ones, dropping some. The sample has approximately 57,000 clones; around 60% are singletons. The data stem from a study of cytotoxic CD8 clonotypes in ibrutinib-treated CLL. Study results and caveats: Upon ibrutinib response clonality rose, and upon progression it fell back toward baseline.

This CDR3 contains 14 residues. V lost 8 bases, J lost 5 bases, and 18 bases lay in between. Per germline, CDR1 MNHNS and CDR2 SASEGT. The chain has TRBV6-1 and TRBJ1-1; TRBD1 might be the D (6 bases). The TCR sequence derives from a human donor with chronic lymphocytic leukemia. Sample: PBMCs, taken after 24 months of ibrutinib treatment. The CDR3 region has the DNA TGTGCCAGCGGGCAAACTCAGGGGTGGACTGAAGCTTTCTTT. It codes for CASGQTQGWTEAFF.